Listed here is a single T cell receptor (beta chain). What it binds is not known. Time point here: neoterminal ileum biopsy at postoperative endoscopy, about 6 months after surgery. The sample originates from a study of T cell repertoires in ileal Crohn's disease. In the study overall: All patients had surgery for stricturing (roughly 61%) or penetrating (roughly 39%) disease.

Study results and limitations: Compared with CD4 T cells, sorted CD8 cells carried more expanded clones. Postoperative endoscopy occurred within one year, median about 6.9 months.

Per sample, about 500 nanograms of biopsy DNA were TCRB immunosequenced. Only in-frame clones appear in the TCRdb table, and some are missing; sequencing was by immunoSEQ multiplex PCR. Counted here are about 11,000 clones, less than 85% occurring once; the ten biggest clones make up roughly 7.4%. The germline V and J ends were trimmed by 3 bases and 4 bases, with 15 bases remaining between them. The CDR3 is 15 residues long. Per germline, CDR1 MNHEY and CDR2 SMNVEV (reference sequence). The TCR was taken from an adult with Crohn's disease. The chain joins TRBV27 to TRBJ1-1, with D perhaps TRBD1 (5 bases). The material sequenced was ileal tissue. DNA for the CDR3: TGTGCCAGCAGTTTCATTGGGGACTGGGGCACTGAAGCTTTCTTT. Translation gives CASSFIGDWGTEAFF.